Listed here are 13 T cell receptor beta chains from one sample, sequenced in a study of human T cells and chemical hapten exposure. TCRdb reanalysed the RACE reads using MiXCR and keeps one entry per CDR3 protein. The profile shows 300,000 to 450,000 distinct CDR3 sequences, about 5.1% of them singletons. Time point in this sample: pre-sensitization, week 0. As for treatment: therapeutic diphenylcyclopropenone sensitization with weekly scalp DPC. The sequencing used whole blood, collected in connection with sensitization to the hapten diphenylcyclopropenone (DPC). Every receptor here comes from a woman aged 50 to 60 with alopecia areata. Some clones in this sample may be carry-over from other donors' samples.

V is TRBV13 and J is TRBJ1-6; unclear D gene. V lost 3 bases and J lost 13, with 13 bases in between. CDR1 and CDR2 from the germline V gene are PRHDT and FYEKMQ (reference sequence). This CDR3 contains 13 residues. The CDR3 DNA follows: TGTGCCAGCAGCTTTGTCGGACCATCGCCCCTCCACTTT. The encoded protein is CASSFVGPSPLHF.

CDR3 amino acids: CASSHPNAEAFF. CDR3 bases: TGTGCCAGCAGTCATCCTAACGCTGAAGCTTTCTTT. V and J are TRBV6-2 or TRBV6-3 and TRBJ1-1; D uncertain. CDR3 length: 12 amino acids. V was trimmed by 5 bases and J by 6 bases, leaving 10 bases between them. The germline V gene has CDR1 MNHEY and CDR2 SVGEGT.

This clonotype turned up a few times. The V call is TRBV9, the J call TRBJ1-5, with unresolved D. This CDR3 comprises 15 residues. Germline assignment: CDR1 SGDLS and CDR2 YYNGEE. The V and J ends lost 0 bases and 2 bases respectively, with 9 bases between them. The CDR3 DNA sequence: TGTGCCAGCAGCGTAGATGGCAGAGGCAATCAGCCCCAGCATTTT. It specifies CASSVDGRGNQPQHF.

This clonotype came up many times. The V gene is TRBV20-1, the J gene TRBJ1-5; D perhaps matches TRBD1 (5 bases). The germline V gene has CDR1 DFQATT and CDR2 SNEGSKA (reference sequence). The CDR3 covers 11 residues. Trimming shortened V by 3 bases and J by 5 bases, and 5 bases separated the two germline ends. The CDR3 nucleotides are TGCAGTGCTAGGGGGGATCAGCCCCAGCATTTT. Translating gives CSARGDQPQHF.

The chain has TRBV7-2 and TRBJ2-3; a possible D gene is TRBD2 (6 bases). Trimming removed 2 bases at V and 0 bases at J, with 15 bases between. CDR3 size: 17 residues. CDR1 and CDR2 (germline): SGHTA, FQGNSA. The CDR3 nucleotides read TGTGCCAGCAGCTTACGGCGAGCGGGCCCGAGCACAGATACGCAGTATTTT. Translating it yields CASSLRRAGPSTDTQYF.

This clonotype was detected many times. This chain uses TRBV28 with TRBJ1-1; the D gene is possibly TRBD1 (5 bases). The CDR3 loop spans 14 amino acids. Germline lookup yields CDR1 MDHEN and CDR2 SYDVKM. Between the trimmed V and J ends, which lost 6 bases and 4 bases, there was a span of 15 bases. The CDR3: CASRPGQGSTEAFF. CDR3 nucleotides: TGTGCCAGCAGGCCAGGACAAGGCAGCACTGAAGCTTTCTTT.

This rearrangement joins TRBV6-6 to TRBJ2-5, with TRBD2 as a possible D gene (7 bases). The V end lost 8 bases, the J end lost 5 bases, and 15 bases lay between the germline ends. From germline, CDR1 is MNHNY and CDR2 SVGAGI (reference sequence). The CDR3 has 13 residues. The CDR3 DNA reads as TGTGCCAGCGGATCAGGGGAGGGGGAGACCCAGTACTTC. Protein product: CASGSGEGETQYF.

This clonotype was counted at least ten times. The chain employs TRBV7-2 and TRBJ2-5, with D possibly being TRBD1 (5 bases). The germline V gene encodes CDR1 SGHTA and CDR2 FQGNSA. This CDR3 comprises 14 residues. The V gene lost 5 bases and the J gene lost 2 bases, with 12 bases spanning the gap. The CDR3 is CASSPSRQQETQYF. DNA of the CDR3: TGTGCCAGCAGCCCGAGCCGACAGCAAGAGACCCAGTACTTC.

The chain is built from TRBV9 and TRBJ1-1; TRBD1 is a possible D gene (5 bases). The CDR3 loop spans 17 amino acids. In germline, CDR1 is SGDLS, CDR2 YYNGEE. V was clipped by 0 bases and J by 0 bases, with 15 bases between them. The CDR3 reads CASSVVGVGAVNTEAFF. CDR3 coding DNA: TGTGCCAGCAGCGTAGTTGGGGTCGGGGCTGTGAACACTGAAGCTTTCTTT.

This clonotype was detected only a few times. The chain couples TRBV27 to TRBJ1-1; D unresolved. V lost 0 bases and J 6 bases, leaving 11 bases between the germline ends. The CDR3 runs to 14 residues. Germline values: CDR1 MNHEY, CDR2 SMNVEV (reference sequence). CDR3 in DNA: TGTGCCAGCAGTTTATCCCCCCAAGGAGCTGAAGCTTTCTTT. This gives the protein CASSLSPQGAEAFF.

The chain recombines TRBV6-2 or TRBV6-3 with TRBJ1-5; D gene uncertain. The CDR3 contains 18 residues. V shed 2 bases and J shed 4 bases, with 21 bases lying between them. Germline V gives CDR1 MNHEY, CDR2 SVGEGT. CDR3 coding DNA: TGTGCCAGCAGTTACCTCCTGAATGATACTAAAGATAATCAGCCCCAGCATTTT. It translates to CASSYLLNDTKDNQPQHF.

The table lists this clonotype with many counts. The CDR3 DNA reads TGCAGTGCTAGAGGAGGTGAAAAACTGTTTTTT. Translated, it gives CSARGGEKLFF. The chain is built from TRBV20-1 and TRBJ1-4, with D uncertain. Germline V lookup: CDR1 DFQATT, CDR2 SNEGSKA (reference sequence). The ends were cut back, 1 base at V and 7 bases at J, with 4 bases in the middle. This CDR3 is built from 11 residues.

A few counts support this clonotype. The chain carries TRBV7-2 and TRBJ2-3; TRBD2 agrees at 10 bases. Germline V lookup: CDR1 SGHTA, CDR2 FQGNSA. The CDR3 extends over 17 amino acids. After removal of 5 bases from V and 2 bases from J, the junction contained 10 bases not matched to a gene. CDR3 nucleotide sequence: TGTGCCAGCAGCACCATCGCACTAGCGGGGACCACAGATACGCAGTATTTT. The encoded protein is CASSTIALAGTTDTQYF.